This is a list of T cell receptor beta chains from one sample in a study of CD8 T cells in Susac syndrome. TCRdb processed the immunoSEQ multiplex PCR reads anew with MiXCR; each CDR3 protein has one entry. The sample includes approximately 150,000 distinct CDR3 sequences, roughly 76% seen only once; the top ten take more than 0.5%. Sequencing was carried out using CD8+ T cells from PBMCs. These receptors were taken from a human donor with multiple sclerosis. The CDR3 runs from the conserved cysteine through the conserved F or W. Fields, in order: clone size, D gene, J gene, V gene, CDR3 length, CDR3 DNA, CDR3 protein. A D gene is named only where the DNA matches it firmly. Part of the rows lack a size; the others show once, few, many or a class for expanded clones.

>.|TRBD2|TRBJ2-1|TRBV2|15
TGTGCCAGCAGTTGGGGACTAGCGGCCTACAATGAGCAGTTCTTC
CASSWGLAAYNEQFF
>.|.|TRBJ1-4|TRBV28|14
TGTGCCAGCAGTTTAGGCCTTCCCTCCAGGAGACTGTTTTTT
CASSLGLPSRRLFF
>.|TRBD1|TRBJ1-5|TRBV4-1|18
TGCGCCAGCAGCCGGTCAAACGGAGGGACAGGGGCTACTCAGCCCCAGCATTTT
CASSRSNGGTGATQPQHF
>.|TRBD1|TRBJ1-2|TRBV2|16
TGTGCCAGCAGTGAAGCCCACCGGACAGGGGAATATGGCTACACCTTC
CASSEAHRTGEYGYTF
>.|.|TRBJ2-5|TRBV7-9|15
TGTGCCAGCAGCTTAGGCGCGGACCTCCAAGTAGACCAGTACTTC
CASSLGADLQVDQYF
>.|.|TRBJ1-5|TRBV6-5|14
TGTGCCAGCAGCCCAGCTCTTGAAACCGGGGCCCAGCATTTT
CASSPALETGAQHF
>.|TRBD1|TRBJ2-4|TRBV6-2/TRBV6-3|13
TGTGCCAGCAGCCGGGACAGGGTATACATTCAGTACTTC
CASSRDRVYIQYF
>.|.|TRBJ2-1|TRBV7-6|14
TGTGCCAGCAGCTTAGAAGGGTCAGGCAATGAGCAGTTCTTC
CASSLEGSGNEQFF
>.|.|TRBJ1-1|TRBV30|13
TGTGCCTGGAGTGTTCAGGGATCCACTGAAGCTTTCTTT
CAWSVQGSTEAFF
>.|TRBD2|TRBJ2-3|TRBV7-8|15
TGTGCCAGCAGCTTGTTGGGGGGGTGGACAGATACGCAGTATTTT
CASSLLGGWTDTQYF
>.|.|TRBJ1-2|TRBV12-2|16
TGTGCAAGTCGCCCAAAAAACCCAGGGGGTGGATATGGCTACACCTTC
CASRPKNPGGGYGYTF
>.|TRBD1|TRBJ2-3|TRBV6-2/TRBV6-3|16
TGTGCCAGCAGTTCTCATCGACAGGGGAACACAGATACGCAGTATTTT
CASSSHRQGNTDTQYF
>.|TRBD1|TRBJ2-4|TRBV12-3/TRBV12-4|16
TGTGCCAGCAGTTTTCCGACAGGGGACGCCAAAAACATTCAGTACTTC
CASSFPTGDAKNIQYF
>few|.|TRBJ1-4|TRBV6-5|14
TGTGCCAGCAGTTACAAGTGGGACGCTGAAAAACTGTTTTTT
CASSYKWDAEKLFF
>.|.|TRBJ2-1|TRBV19|11
TGTGCCAGCTCACTCGGGGCCGAGCAGTTCTTC
CASSLGAEQFF
>.|.|TRBJ2-2|TRBV12-3/TRBV12-4|13
TGTGCCAGCAGTGGGATGCTCACCGGGGAGCTGTTTTTT
CASSGMLTGELFF
>.|.|TRBJ2-1|TRBV2|12
TGTGCCAGCGGAATCGCCTACAATGAGCAGTTCTTC
CASGIAYNEQFF
>once|TRBD1|TRBJ1-1|TRBV6-1|15
TGTGCCGGCAGGAACTTGGGACAGGGTAGGGCTGAAGCTTTCTTT
CAGRNLGQGRAEAFF
>.|TRBD2|TRBJ2-3|TRBV5-1|16
TGCGCCAGCAGCTTGGTTGCGGGAGGGGGAGCAGATACGCAGTATTTT
CASSLVAGGGADTQYF
>.|TRBD1|TRBJ2-1|TRBV5-1|14
TGCGCCAGCAGCCTTGGGACAGGTTACAATGAGCAGTTCTTC
CASSLGTGYNEQFF
>.|.|TRBJ1-2|TRBV7-6|16
TGTGCCAGCAGCTTATTGCCGGCCGATACTAACTATGGCTACACCTTC
CASSLLPADTNYGYTF
>.|TRBD2|TRBJ2-3|TRBV9|16
TGTGCCAGCAGCCTGCTGACTAGCGGATTCACAGATACGCAGTATTTT
CASSLLTSGFTDTQYF
>.|.|TRBJ2-7|TRBV7-8|13
TGTGCCAGCAGCTTAGGGCTAGGTGGCGAGCAGTACTTC
CASSLGLGGEQYF
>.|.|TRBJ1-2|TRBV6-5|12
TGTGCCAGCTCTTACGGGAGTAATGGCTACACCTTC
CASSYGSNGYTF
>.|.|TRBJ2-1|TRBV15|15
TGTGCCACCAGCCTAGACAGGAGCCCAGACAATGAGCAGTTCTTC
CATSLDRSPDNEQFF
>few|.|TRBJ2-3|TRBV4-1|16
TGCGCCAGCAGCCAAGTCGGATCTTCGGCCACAGATACGCAGTATTTT
CASSQVGSSATDTQYF
>once|TRBD2|TRBJ2-3|TRBV7-8|16
TGTGCCAGCAGCCCCCAGTCTAGCGGGAGCACAGCTACGCAGTATTTT
CASSPQSSGSTATQYF
>.|.|TRBJ2-7|TRBV28|12
TGTGCCAGCAGCCCTGATTACTACGAGCAGTACTTC
CASSPDYYEQYF
>.|.|TRBJ1-1|TRBV12-3/TRBV12-4|13
TGTGCCAGCACCCCGACAGTTAACACTGAAGCTTTCTTT
CASTPTVNTEAFF
>.|.|TRBJ2-7|TRBV13|15
TGTGCCAGCAGCTTGGGCAGGCAACCATCCTACGAGCAGTACTTC
CASSLGRQPSYEQYF
>.|.|TRBJ1-3|TRBV29-1|12
TGCAGCGCCCGGGACGGGGAAAACACCATATATTTT
CSARDGENTIYF
>.|TRBD2|TRBJ2-1|TRBV7-6|16
TGTGCCAGCAGCCTAAAGACTAGCGGGGGGTACAATGAGCAGTTCTTC
CASSLKTSGGYNEQFF
>once|.|TRBJ2-5|TRBV2|17
TGTGCCAGCAGTGTCCGGGACCCAGTCCCGTACCAAGAGACCCAGTACTTC
CASSVRDPVPYQETQYF
>once|.|TRBJ2-3|TRBV6-4|13
TGTGCCAGCAGCCCCTCAAGCGCAGATACGCAGTATTTT
CASSPSSADTQYF
>.|.|TRBJ1-3|TRBV12-3/TRBV12-4|13
TGTGCCAGCGATACAGGGTCCGGAAACACCATATATTTT
CASDTGSGNTIYF
>few|.|TRBJ2-6|TRBV12-3/TRBV12-4|16
TGTGCCAGCAGTATTTCTATGGGGACTTGGGCCAACGTCCTGACTTTC
CASSISMGTWANVLTF
>.|.|TRBJ1-5|TRBV2|18
TGTGCCAGCAGCCCCCGAGGGGCCCCCTACAATAGCAATCAGCCCCAGCATTTT
CASSPRGAPYNSNQPQHF
>.|.|TRBJ2-1|TRBV5-4|16
TGTGCCAGCAGCTTAACAGGGAGGCTTACTGGAAATGAGCAGTTCTTC
CASSLTGRLTGNEQFF
>.|.|TRBJ1-1|TRBV30|15
TGTGCCTGGAGTGCCCAACGGCTGGGAAACACTGAAGCTTTCTTT
CAWSAQRLGNTEAFF
>.|.|TRBJ2-7|TRBV5-1|13
TGCGCCAGCAGAGATGAGCGGACCTACGAGCAGTACTTC
CASRDERTYEQYF
>.|.|TRBJ2-2|TRBV12-3/TRBV12-4|14
TGTGCCAGCTCCCTAACCGGAAACACCGGGGAGCTGTTTTTT
CASSLTGNTGELFF
>.|.|TRBJ1-3|TRBV10-3|14
TGTGCCACCGAGGTGGGAGAACTCGAAAACACCATATATTTT
CATEVGELENTIYF
>.|.|TRBJ1-2|TRBV6-2/TRBV6-3|11
TGTGCCAGCAGTCCTGGAGGAGGTTCTACCTTC
CASSPGGGSTF
>.|.|TRBJ1-1|TRBV4-1|17
TGCGCCAGCAGCCCCTCTCCGGGGGCCGTAGGAATCACTGAAGCTTTCTTT
CASSPSPGAVGITEAFF
>.|.|TRBJ1-4|TRBV21-1|16
TGTGCCAGCAGCAAAGGAAAGGGACAGGGTAATGAAAAACTGTTTTTT
CASSKGKGQGNEKLFF
>.|.|TRBJ1-6|TRBV19|12
TGTGCCAGTAGTATCAGTAATTCACCCCTCCACTTT
CASSISNSPLHF